The clone carrying this T cell receptor beta chain was detected ten times or more. The sample comes from a study of early T cells in non-severe SARS-CoV-2 infection. The CDR3 length is 20 residues. Germline V CDR1 and CDR2: SGDLS, YYNGEE. Trimming removed 3 bases from V and 1 base from J, with 26 bases in between. Individual cDNA molecules were tagged with unique molecular identifiers, the study reported. TCRdb reprocessed the 5' RACE reads with MiXCR, giving one entry per CDR3 protein. Among 55,000 to 65,000 distinct CDR3 sequences, 10% were seen once, and the ten largest hold 8.6%. The sequence was obtained from an adult who was a healthcare worker with PCR-confirmed SARS-CoV-2 infection or an uninfected control (not recorded which). The chain is built from TRBV9 and TRBJ2-1, with D perhaps TRBD1 or TRBD2 (6 bases each). The source material was whole blood. This CDR3 reads CASSAADGGGFRVSYNEQFF. The CDR3 coding sequence is TGTGCCAGCAGCGCGGCGGACGGGGGCGGGTTTAGGGTATCCTACAATGAGCAGTTCTTC. The variable domain in full, with the rest retrieved from reference TRBV9 and TRBJ2-1, is DSGVTQTPKHLITATGQRVTLRCSPRSGDLSVYWYQQSLDQGLQFLIQYYNGEERAKGNILERFSAQQFPDLHSELNLSSLELGDSALYFCASSAADGGGFRVSYNEQFFGPGTRLTVL.